This T cell receptor beta chain was captured in a study of radiotherapy plus CTLA-4 blockade in lung cancer. Whole-study context: An objective response was seen in around 19% of patients, and disease control in about 31%. General observations from the study: Alongside interferon-beta, early blood T cell clone dynamics were reportedly the best predictor of response. Blood-borne expansion of tumor-derived TCR clones followed radiotherapy plus ipilimumab.

Focal radiation plus CTLA-4 blockade with ipilimumab was given to patients with chemo-refractory metastatic non-small-cell lung cancer. Trimming removed 5 bases from V and 6 bases from J, with 19 bases in between. This CDR3 has 15 amino acids. The germline V gene has CDR1 GTSNPN and CDR2 SVGIG (reference sequence). Concerning this clone itself: The antigen remains undetermined.

Produced via immunoSEQ multiplex PCR; TCRdb's table is partial and in-frame only. The profile shows about 26,000 clones, about 76% of them singletons. The clonotype was recovered from a human donor with non-small cell lung cancer that progressed on radiotherapy plus ipilimumab. Sequenced here: peripheral blood, sampled from a patient treated with radiotherapy plus ipilimumab. V is TRBV30 and J is TRBJ2-2, with a weak D call TRBD1 (6 bases). CDR3 DNA: TGTGCCTGGCACACAACCGGGACACGGGCCGGGGAGCTGTTTTTT. Translated: CAWHTTGTRAGELFF.